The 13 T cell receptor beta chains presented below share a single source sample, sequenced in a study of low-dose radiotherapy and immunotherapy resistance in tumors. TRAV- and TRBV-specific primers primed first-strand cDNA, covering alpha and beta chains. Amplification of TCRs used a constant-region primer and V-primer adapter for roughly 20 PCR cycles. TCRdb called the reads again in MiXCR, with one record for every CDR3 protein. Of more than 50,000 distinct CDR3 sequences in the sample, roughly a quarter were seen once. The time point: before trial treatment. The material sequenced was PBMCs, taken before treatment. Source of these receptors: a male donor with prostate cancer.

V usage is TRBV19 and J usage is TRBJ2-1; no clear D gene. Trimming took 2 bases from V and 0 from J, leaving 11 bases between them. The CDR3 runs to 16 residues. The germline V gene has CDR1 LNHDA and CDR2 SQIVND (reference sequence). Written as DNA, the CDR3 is TGTGCCAGTAGTATAACTGGAGCGAGCTCCTACAATGAGCAGTTCTTC. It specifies CASSITGASSYNEQFF.

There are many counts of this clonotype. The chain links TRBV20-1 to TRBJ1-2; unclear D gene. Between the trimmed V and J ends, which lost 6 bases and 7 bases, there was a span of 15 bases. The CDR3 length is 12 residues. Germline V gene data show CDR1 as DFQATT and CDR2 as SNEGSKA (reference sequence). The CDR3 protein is CSARTGLSGYTF. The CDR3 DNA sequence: TGCAGTGCCCGTACTGGTCTCAGTGGCTACACCTTC.

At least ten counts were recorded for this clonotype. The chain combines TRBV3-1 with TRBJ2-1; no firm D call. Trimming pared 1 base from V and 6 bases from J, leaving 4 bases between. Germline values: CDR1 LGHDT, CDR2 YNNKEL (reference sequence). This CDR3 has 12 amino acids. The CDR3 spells CASSQGTNEQFF. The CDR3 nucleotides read TGTGCCAGCAGCCAAGGGACCAATGAGCAGTTCTTC.

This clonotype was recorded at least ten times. CDR3 bases: TGCAGCGTTGAAGATCTCGGCAATGAGCAGTTCTTC. Translation gives CSVEDLGNEQFF. This rearrangement joins TRBV29-1 to TRBJ2-1; D unclear. The CDR3 is 12 residues long. The germline CDR1 and CDR2 sequences are SQVTM and ANQGSEA. The V end was cut by 0 bases, the J end by 6 bases, with 6 bases between.

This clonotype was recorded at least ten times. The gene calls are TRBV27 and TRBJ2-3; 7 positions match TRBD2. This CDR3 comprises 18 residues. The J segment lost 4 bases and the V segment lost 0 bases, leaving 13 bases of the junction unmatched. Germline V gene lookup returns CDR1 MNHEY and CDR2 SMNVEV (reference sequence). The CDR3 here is CASSLSGSGAANADTQYF. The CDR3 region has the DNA TGTGCCAGCAGTTTATCGGGGAGCGGGGCAGCCAACGCAGATACGCAGTATTTT.

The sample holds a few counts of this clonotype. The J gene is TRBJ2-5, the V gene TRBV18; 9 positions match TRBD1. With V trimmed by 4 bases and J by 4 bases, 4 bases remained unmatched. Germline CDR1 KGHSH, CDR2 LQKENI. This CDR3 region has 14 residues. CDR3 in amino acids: CASSHADRGETQYF. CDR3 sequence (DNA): TGTGCCAGCTCACACGCGGACAGGGGAGAGACCCAGTACTTC.

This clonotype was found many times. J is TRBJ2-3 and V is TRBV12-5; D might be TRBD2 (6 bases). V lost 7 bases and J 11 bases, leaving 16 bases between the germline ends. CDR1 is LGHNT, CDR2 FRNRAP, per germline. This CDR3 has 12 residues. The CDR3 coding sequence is TGTGCTAGTGACCTACGGGGGTATAGGCAGTATTTT. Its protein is CASDLRGYRQYF.

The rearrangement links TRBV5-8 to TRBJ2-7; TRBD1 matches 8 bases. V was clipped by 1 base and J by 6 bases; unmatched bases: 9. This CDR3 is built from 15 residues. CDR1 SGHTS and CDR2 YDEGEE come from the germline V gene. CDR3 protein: CASSLIGQGLGEQYF. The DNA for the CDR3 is TGTGCCAGCAGCTTGATAGGACAGGGTCTCGGCGAGCAGTACTTC.

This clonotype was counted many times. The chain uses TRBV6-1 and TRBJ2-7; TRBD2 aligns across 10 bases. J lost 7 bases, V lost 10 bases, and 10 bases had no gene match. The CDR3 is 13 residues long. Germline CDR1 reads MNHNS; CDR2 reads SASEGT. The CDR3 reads CATTSGEPSEQYF. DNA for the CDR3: TGTGCCACAACTAGCGGGGAGCCTTCGGAGCAGTACTTC.

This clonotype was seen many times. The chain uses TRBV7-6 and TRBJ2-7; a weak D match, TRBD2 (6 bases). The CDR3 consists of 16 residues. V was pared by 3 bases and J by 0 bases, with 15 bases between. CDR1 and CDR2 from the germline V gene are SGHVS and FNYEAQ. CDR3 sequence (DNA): TGTGCCAGCAGCTTGATGTCGGGGAGGAGCTCCTACGAGCAGTACTTC. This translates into CASSLMSGRSSYEQYF. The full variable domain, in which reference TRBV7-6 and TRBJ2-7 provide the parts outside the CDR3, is GAGVSQSPRYKVTKRGQDVALRCDPISGHVSLYWYRQALGQGPEFLTYFNYEAQQDKSGLPNDRFSAERPEGSISTLTIQRTEQRDSAMYRCASSLMSGRSSYEQYFGPGTRLTVT.

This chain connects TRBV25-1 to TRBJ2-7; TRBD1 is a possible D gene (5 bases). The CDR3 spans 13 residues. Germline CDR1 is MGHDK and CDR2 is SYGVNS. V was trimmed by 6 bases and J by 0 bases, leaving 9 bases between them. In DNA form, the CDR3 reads TGTGCCAGCAGATCGACAGACTCCTACGAGCAGTACTTC. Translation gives CASRSTDSYEQYF.

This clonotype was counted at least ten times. In DNA form, the CDR3 reads TGCGCCAGCGGACTCGGGGGGGCCCTTTACGAGCAGTACTTC. It codes for CASGLGGALYEQYF. This chain links TRBV5-1 with TRBJ2-7, with TRBD2 matching 8 bases. The germline V gene encodes CDR1 SGHRS and CDR2 YFSETQ. V lost 7 bases and J lost 4; bases outside the gene matches: 10. CDR3 size: 14 residues. Full variable domain (remainder filled in from reference TRBV5-1 and TRBJ2-7): KAGVTQTPRYLIKTRGQQVTLSCSPISGHRSVSWYQQTPGQGLQFLFEYFSETQRNKGNFPGRFSGRQFSNSRSEMNVSTLELGDSALYLCASGLGGALYEQYFGPGTRLTVT.

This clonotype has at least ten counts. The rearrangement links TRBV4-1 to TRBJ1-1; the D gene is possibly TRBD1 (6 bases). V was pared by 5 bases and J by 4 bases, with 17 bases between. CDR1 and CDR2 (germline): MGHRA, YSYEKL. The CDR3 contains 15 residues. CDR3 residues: CASSSPGQGLTEAFF. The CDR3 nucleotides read TGCGCCAGCAGCTCCCCAGGCCAGGGGCTCACTGAAGCTTTCTTT.